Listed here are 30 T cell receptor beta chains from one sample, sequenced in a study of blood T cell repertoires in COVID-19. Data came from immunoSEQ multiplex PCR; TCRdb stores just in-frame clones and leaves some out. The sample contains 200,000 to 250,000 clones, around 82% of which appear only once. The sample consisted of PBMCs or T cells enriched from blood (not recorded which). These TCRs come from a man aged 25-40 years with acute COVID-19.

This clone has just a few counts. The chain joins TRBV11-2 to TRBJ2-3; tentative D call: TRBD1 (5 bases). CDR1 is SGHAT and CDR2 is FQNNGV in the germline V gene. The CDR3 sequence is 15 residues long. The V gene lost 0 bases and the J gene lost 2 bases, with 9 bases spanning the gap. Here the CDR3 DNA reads TGTGCCAGCAGCTTAGAAGGGGCTAACACAGATACGCAGTATTTT. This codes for CASSLEGANTDTQYF.

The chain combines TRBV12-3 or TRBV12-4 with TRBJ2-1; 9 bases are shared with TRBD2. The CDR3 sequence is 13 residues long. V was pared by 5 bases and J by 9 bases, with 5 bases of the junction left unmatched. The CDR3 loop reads CASSGTSYGEQFF. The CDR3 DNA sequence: TGTGCCAGCAGTGGGACTAGCTACGGTGAGCAGTTCTTC.

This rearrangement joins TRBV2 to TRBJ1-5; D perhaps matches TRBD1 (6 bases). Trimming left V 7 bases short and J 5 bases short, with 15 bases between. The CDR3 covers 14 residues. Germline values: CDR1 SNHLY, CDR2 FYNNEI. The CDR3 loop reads CASNPTGFDQPQHF. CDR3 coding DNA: TGTGCCAGCAACCCCACAGGGTTCGATCAGCCCCAGCATTTT.

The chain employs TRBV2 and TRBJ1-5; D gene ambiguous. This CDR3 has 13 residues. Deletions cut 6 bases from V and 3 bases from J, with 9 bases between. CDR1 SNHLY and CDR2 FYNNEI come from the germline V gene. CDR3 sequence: CASRRRLNQPQHF. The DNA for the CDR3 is TGTGCCAGCAGGAGGCGACTCAATCAGCCCCAGCATTTT. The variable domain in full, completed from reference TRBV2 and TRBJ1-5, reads EPEVTQTPSHQVTQMGQEVILRCVPISNHLYFYWYRQILGQKVEFLVSFYNNEISEKSEIFDDQFSVERPDGSNFTLKIRSTKLEDSAMYFCASRRRLNQPQHFGDGTRLSIL.

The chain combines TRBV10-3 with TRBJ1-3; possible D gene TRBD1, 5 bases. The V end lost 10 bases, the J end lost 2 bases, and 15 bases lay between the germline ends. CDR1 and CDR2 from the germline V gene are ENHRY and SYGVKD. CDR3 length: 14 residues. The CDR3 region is CATQAGVPGNTIYF. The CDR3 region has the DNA TGTGCCACCCAAGCGGGGGTCCCTGGAAACACCATATATTTT.

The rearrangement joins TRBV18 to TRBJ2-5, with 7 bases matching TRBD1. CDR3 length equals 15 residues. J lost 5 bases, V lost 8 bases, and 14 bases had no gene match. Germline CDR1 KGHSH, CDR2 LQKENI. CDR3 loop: CASTNSGGRQETQYF. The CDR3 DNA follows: TGTGCCAGCACGAACTCAGGGGGACGCCAGGAGACCCAGTACTTC.

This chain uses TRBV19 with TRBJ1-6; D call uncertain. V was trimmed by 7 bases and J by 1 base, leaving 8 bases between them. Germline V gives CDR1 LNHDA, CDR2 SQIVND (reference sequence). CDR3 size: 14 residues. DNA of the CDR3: TGTGCCAGTAAACAACCTTCCTATAATTCACCCCTCCACTTT. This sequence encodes CASKQPSYNSPLHF.

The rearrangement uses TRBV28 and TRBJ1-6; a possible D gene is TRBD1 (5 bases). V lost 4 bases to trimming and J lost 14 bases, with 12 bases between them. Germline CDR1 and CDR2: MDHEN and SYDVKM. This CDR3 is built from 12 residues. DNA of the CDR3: TGTGCCAGCAGTTCGGGGGGTAAGACCCTCCACTTT. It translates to CASSSGGKTLHF.

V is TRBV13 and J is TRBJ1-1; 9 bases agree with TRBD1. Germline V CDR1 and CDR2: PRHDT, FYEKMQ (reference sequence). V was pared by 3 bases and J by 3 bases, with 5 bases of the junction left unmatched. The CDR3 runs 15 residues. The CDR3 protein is CASSFYRGRDTEAFF. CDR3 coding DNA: TGTGCCAGCAGCTTTTACAGGGGGCGAGACACTGAAGCTTTCTTT.

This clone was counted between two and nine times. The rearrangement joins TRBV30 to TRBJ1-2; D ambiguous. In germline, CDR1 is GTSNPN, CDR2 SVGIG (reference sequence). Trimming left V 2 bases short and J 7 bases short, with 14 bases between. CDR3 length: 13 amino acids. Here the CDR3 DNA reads TGTGCCTGGAGTCCCTTTTCGGGGTCTGGCTACACCTTC. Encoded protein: CAWSPFSGSGYTF.

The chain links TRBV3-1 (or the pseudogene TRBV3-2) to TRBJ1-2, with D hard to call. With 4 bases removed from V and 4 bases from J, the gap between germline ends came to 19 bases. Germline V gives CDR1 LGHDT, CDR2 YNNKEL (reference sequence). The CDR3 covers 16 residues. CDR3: CASSRTTISSLYGYTF. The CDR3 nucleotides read TGTGCCAGCAGCCGCACGACAATATCCTCTCTCTATGGCTACACCTTC.

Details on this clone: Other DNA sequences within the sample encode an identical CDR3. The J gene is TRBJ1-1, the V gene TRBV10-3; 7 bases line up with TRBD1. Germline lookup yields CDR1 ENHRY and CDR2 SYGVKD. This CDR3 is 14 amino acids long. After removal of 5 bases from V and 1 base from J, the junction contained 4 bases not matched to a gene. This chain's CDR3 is CAISRGQGNTEAFF. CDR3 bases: TGTGCCATCAGTAGGGGGCAGGGGAACACTGAAGCTTTCTTT.

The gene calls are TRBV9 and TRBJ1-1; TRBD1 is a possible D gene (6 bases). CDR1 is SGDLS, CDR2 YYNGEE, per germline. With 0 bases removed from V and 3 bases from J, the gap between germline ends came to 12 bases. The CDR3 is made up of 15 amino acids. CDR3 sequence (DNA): TGTGCCAGCAGCGTAGTGCCCAGGGGTGACACTGAAGCTTTCTTT. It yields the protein CASSVVPRGDTEAFF.

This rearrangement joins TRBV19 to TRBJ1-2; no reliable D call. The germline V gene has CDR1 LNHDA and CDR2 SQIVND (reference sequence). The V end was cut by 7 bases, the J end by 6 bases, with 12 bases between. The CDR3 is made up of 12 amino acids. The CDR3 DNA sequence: TGTGCCAGTACTGGGAGTTCGCATGGCTACACCTTC. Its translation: CASTGSSHGYTF.

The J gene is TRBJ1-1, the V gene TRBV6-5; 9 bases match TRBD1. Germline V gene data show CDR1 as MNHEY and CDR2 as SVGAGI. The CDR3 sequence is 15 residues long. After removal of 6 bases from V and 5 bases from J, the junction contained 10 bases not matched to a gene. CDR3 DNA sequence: TGTGCCAGCAGAAGGTTACAGGGGGCGAGGACTGAAGCTTTCTTT. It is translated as CASRRLQGARTEAFF.

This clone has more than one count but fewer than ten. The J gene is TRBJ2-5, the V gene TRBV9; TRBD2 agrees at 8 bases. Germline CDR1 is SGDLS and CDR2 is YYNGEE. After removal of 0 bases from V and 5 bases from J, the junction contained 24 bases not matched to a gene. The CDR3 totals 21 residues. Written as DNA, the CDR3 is TGTGCCAGCAGCGTAGGTCTTACGGGGGGGTTGTCTTATTCACACCGGGAGACCCAGTACTTC. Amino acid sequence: CASSVGLTGGLSYSHRETQYF.

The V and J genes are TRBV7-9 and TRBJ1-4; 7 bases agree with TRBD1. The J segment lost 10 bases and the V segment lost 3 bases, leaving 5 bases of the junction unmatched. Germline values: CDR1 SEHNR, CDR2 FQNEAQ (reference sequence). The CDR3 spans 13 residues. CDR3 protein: CASSLGQGGKLFF. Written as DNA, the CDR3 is TGTGCCAGCAGCTTGGGTCAGGGGGGAAAACTGTTTTTT. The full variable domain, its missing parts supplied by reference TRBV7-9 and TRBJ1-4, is DTGVSQNPRHKITKRGQNVTFRCDPISEHNRLYWYRQTLGQGPEFLTYFQNEAQLEKSRLLSDRFSAERPKGSFSTLEIQRTEQGDSAMYLCASSLGQGGKLFFGSGTQLSVL.

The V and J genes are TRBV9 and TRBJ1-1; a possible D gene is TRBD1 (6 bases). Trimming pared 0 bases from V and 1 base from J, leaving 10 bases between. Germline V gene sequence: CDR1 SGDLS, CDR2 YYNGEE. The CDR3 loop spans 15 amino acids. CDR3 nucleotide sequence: TGTGCCAGCAGCGTAGCTGGGGGCTCGAACACTGAAGCTTTCTTT. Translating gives CASSVAGGSNTEAFF.

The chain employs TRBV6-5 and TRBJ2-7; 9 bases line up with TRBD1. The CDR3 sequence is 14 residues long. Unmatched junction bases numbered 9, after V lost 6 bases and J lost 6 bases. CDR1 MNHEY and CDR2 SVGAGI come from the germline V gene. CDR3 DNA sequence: TGTGCCAGCAGCCTCGGGACAGGGAGCGGCGAGCAGTACTTC. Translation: CASSLGTGSGEQYF.

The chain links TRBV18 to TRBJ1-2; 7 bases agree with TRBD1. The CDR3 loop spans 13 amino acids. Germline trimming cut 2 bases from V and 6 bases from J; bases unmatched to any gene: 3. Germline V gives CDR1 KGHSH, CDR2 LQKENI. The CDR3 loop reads CASSPTGVDGYTF. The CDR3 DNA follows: TGTGCCAGCTCACCAACAGGGGTAGATGGCTACACCTTC. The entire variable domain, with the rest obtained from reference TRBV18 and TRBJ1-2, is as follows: NAGVMQNPRHLVRRRGQEARLRCSPMKGHSHVYWYRQLPEEGLKFMVYLQKENIIDESGMPKERFSAEFPKEGPSILRIQQVVRGDSAAYFCASSPTGVDGYTFGSGTRLTVV.

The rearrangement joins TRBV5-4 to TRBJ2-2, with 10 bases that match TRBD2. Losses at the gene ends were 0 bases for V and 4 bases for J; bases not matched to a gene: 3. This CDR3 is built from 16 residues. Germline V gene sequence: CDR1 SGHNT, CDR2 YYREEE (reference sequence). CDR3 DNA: TGTGCCAGCAGCTTGGGACTAGCGGGTTCCACCGGGGAGCTGTTTTTT. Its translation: CASSLGLAGSTGELFF. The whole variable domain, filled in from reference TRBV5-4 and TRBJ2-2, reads ETGVTQSPTHLIKTRGQQVTLRCSSQSGHNTVSWYQQALGQGPQFIFQYYREEENGRGNFPPRFSGLQFPNYSSELNVNALELDDSALYLCASSLGLAGSTGELFFGEGSRLTVL.

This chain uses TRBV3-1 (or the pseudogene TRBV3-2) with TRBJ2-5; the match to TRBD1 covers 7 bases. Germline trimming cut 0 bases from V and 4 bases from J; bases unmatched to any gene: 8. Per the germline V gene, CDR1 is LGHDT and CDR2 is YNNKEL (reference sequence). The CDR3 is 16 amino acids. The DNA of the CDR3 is TGTGCCAGCAGCCAAGATCAAGGACAGGATCGAGAGACCCAGTACTTC. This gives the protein CASSQDQGQDRETQYF.

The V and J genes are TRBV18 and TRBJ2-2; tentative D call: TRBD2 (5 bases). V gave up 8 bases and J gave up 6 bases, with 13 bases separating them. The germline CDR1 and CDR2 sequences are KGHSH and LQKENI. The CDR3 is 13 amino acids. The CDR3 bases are TGTGCCAGCCGAGGCCTAGCTGCCGGGGAGCTGTTTTTT. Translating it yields CASRGLAAGELFF.

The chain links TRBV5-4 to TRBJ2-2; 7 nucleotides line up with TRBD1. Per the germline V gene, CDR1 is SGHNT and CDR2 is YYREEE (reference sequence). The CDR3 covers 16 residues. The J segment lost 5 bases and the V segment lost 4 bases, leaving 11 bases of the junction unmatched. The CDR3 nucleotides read TGTGCCAGCAGCACCTACAGGGGCGGAGGAACCGGGGAGCTGTTTTTT. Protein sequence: CASSTYRGGGTGELFF.

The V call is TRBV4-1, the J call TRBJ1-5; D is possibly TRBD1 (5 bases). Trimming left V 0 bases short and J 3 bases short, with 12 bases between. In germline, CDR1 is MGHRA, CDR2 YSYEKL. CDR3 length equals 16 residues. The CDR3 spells CASSQEGATDNQPQHF. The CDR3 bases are TGCGCCAGCAGCCAAGAGGGTGCGACAGACAATCAGCCCCAGCATTTT.

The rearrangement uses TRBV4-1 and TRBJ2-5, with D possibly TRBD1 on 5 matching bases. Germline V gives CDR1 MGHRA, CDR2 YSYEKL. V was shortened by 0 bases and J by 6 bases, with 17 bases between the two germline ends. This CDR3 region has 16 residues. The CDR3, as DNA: TGCGCCAGCAGCCAAGATGTTTTTCAGGGTCAGAAGACCCAGTACTTC. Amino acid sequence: CASSQDVFQGQKTQYF.

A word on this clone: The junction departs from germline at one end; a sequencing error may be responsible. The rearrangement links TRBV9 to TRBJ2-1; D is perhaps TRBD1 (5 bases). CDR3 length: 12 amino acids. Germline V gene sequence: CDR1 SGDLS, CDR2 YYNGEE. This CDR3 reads CASSVEGVEQLF. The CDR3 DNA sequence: TGTGCCAGCAGCGTAGAAGGGGTAGAGCAGCTCTTC. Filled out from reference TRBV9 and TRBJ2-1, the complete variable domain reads DSGVTQTPKHLITATGQRVTLRCSPRSGDLSVYWYQQSLDQGLQFLIQYYNGEERAKGNILERFSAQQFPDLHSELNLSSLELGDSALYFCASSVEGVEQLFGPGTRLTVL.

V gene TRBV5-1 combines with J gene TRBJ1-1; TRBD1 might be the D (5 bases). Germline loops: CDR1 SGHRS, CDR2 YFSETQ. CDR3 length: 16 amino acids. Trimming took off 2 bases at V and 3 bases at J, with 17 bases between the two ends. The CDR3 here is CASSFSQVGTDTEAFF. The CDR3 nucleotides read TGCGCCAGCAGCTTCTCACAGGTGGGCACGGACACTGAAGCTTTCTTT.

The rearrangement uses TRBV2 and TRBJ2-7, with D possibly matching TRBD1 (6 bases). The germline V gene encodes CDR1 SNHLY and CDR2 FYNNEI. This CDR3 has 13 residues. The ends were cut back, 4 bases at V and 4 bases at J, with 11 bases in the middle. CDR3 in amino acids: CASSVGGPYEQYF. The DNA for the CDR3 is TGTGCCAGCAGTGTAGGGGGACCATACGAGCAGTACTTC.

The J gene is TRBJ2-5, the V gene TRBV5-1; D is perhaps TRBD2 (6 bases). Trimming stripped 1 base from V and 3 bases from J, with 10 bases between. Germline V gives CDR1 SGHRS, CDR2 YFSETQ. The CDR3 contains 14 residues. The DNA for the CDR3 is TGCGCCAGCAGCTTGAGTGGCGGGAAAGAGACCCAGTACTTC. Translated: CASSLSGGKETQYF.